A single sample gave rise to the 14 T cell receptor beta chains below, sequenced in a study of T cell responses to AZD1222 COVID-19 vaccine. Sequencing used immunoSEQ multiplex PCR; TCRdb keeps in-frame clones, though not all of them. The sample yields about 92,000 clones, approximately 90% seen once. Sequenced here: peripheral blood, sampled on day 0 of AZD1222 vaccination. The receptors stem from an adult in good health.

This sequence joins TRBV6-6 and TRBJ2-2, with D perhaps being TRBD1 or TRBD2 (5 bases each). The germline CDR1 and CDR2 sequences are MNHNY and SVGAGI (reference sequence). The CDR3 length is 15 residues. V was cut by 10 bases and J by 0 bases, with 15 bases left in between. The CDR3 here is CAIGAGLTNTGELFF. CDR3 in DNA: TGTGCCATCGGGGCAGGGCTCACGAACACCGGGGAGCTGTTTTTT.

In its sample, this clone was seen once. This rearrangement joins TRBV9 to TRBJ2-3; D is perhaps TRBD2 (6 bases). Per germline, CDR1 SGDLS and CDR2 YYNGEE. This CDR3 contains 14 residues. V was shortened by 4 bases and J by 0 bases, with 9 bases between the two germline ends. CDR3 protein: CASSPGTSTDTQYF. CDR3 bases: TGTGCCAGCAGCCCCGGGACTAGCACAGATACGCAGTATTTT.

This clone was seen only a few times. V gene TRBV7-9 combines with J gene TRBJ1-1; possibly TRBD1 for D (5 bases). Germline CDR1 SEHNR, CDR2 FQNEAQ (reference sequence). Between the trimmed V and J ends, which lost 2 bases and 6 bases, there was a span of 10 bases. This CDR3 is 13 amino acids long. DNA for the CDR3: TGTGCCAGCAGCTTAATGCCAGGGTCTGAAGCTTTCTTT. Protein product: CASSLMPGSEAFF. Filled out from reference TRBV7-9 and TRBJ1-1, the complete variable domain reads DTGVSQNPRHKITKRGQNVTFRCDPISEHNRLYWYRQTLGQGPEFLTYFQNEAQLEKSRLLSDRFSAERPKGSFSTLEIQRTEQGDSAMYLCASSLMPGSEAFFGQGTRLTVV.

This clone has just one count. V and J are TRBV19 and TRBJ1-4, with a weak D call TRBD1 (5 bases). Germline V gene data show CDR1 as LNHDA and CDR2 as SQIVND (reference sequence). This CDR3 spans 15 amino acids. Trimming pared 4 bases from V and 1 base from J, leaving 10 bases between. CDR3 sequence reads: CASSTGLVTNEKLFF. The CDR3 bases are TGTGCCAGTAGTACGGGACTGGTAACTAATGAAAAACTGTTTTTT.

The V and J genes are TRBV5-1 and TRBJ2-5; D remains unclear. Germline CDR1 SGHRS, CDR2 YFSETQ. V was cut by 0 bases and J by 2 bases, with 11 bases left in between. CDR3 length: 15 amino acids. CDR3 protein: CASSLGSSRQETQYF. The CDR3 DNA is TGCGCCAGCAGCTTGGGATCTTCTCGACAAGAGACCCAGTACTTC.

The chain uses TRBV24-1 and TRBJ2-3; a weak D match, TRBD1 (5 bases). Trimming shortened V by 5 bases and J by 0 bases, and 8 bases separated the two germline ends. Germline CDR1 and CDR2: KGHDR and SFDVKD. The CDR3 sequence is 14 residues long. The DNA for the CDR3 is TGTGCCACCAGTGTATCAGGGAGCACAGATACGCAGTATTTT. Protein sequence: CATSVSGSTDTQYF.

The chain carries TRBV18 and TRBJ1-1; TRBD1 agrees at 10 bases. The ends lost 6 bases at V and 0 bases at J; junction bases unmatched: 4. The CDR3 is 15 residues long. From germline, CDR1 is KGHSH and CDR2 LQKENI. This CDR3 reads CASSRGTGVNTEAFF. CDR3 DNA: TGTGCCAGCTCCCGGGGGACAGGGGTGAACACTGAAGCTTTCTTT.

The J gene is TRBJ1-2, the V gene TRBV9, with 10 bases identical to TRBD1. CDR1 and CDR2 (germline): SGDLS, YYNGEE. This CDR3 contains 15 residues. The J segment lost 4 bases and the V segment lost 4 bases, leaving 7 bases of the junction unmatched. The DNA of the CDR3 is TGTGCCAGCAGCCTAGGACAGGGGGAGAGCTATGGCTACACCTTC. Residues: CASSLGQGESYGYTF.

The chain combines TRBV5-1 with TRBJ2-5; D may correspond to TRBD1 or TRBD2 (6 bases each). The V gene's germline CDR1 is SGHRS and CDR2 YFSETQ. The ends were cut back, 5 bases at V and 2 bases at J, with 16 bases in the middle. CDR3 size: 15 residues. CDR3 nucleotides: TGCGCCAGCAGTCGATTCGGGGGCTTGCAAGAGACCCAGTACTTC. It specifies CASSRFGGLQETQYF.

This clone was counted only a few times. This chain joins TRBV11-2 and TRBJ1-2; 7 positions agree with TRBD1. The CDR3 is 17 residues long. V was pared by 2 bases and J by 7 bases, with 16 bases of the junction left unmatched. Germline CDR1 and CDR2: SGHAT and FQNNGV. CDR3 nucleotides: TGTGCCAGCAGCTTAACAATGGTCCCCGGGGGACAGTCTGGCTACACCTTC. It encodes CASSLTMVPGGQSGYTF.

V usage is TRBV5-1 and J usage is TRBJ2-7; 9 nucleotides match TRBD1. In germline, CDR1 is SGHRS, CDR2 YFSETQ. V lost 4 bases, J lost 3 bases, and 8 bases stayed unmatched. The CDR3 runs 15 residues. DNA of the CDR3: TGCGCCAGCAGCAGGGGACAGGGAGACCTCTACGAGCAGTACTTC. It codes for CASSRGQGDLYEQYF.

On this clone itself: Germline is not matched at one junction end, which may reflect a read error. V gene TRBV4-3 combines with J gene TRBJ2-7, with D unresolved. Germline values: CDR1 LGHNA, CDR2 YSLEER. The CDR3 length is 13 residues. DNA of the CDR3: TGCGCCAGCAGCCCCCGTATCTCCTCCGAGCAGTACTTC. This translates into CASSPRISSEQYF.

The chain recombines TRBV19 with TRBJ1-4; no firm D call. Germline CDR1 reads LNHDA; CDR2 reads SQIVND (reference sequence). CDR3 length: 12 amino acids. The ends were cut back, 4 bases at V and 7 bases at J, with 7 bases in the middle. The CDR3 loop reads CASSTRSEKLFF. CDR3 nucleotides: TGTGCCAGTAGTACCCGTAGTGAAAAACTGTTTTTT. The full variable domain, its missing parts supplied by reference TRBV19 and TRBJ1-4, is DGGITQSPKYLFRKEGQNVTLSCEQNLNHDAMYWYRQDPGQGLRLIYYSQIVNDFQKGDIAEGYSVSREKKESFPLTVTSAQKNPTAFYLCASSTRSEKLFFGSGTQLSVL.

The chain combines TRBV2 with TRBJ1-5; 9 nucleotides agree with TRBD1. CDR1 is SNHLY and CDR2 is FYNNEI in the germline V gene. The V segment lost 7 bases and the J segment 6 bases; nucleotides outside the gene matches: 7. CDR3 length: 14 amino acids. The CDR3 is CASTLGQGGQPQHF. CDR3 nucleotides: TGTGCCAGCACGTTGGGACAGGGAGGTCAGCCCCAGCATTTT.